What follows describes a single T cell receptor (beta chain). It has no known antigen specificity. Base quality data are lacking; no much larger clone is found one base away. Collaborating institutions collected whole blood in K2EDTA tubes following their own protocols. Collaborator samples were shipped for TCRbeta analysis as frozen whole blood, isolated PBMCs, or DNA extracted from either sample type. The sample comes from a study of blood T cell repertoires in COVID-19 (dated by TCRdb to about 2020). Looking at the study overall: Samples from collaborators originated in the United States, Italy and Spain and spanned both the acute and convalescent phases of COVID-19. The prospective study material was composed of cDNA or gDNA derived from T cells, B-cell-depleted T cells, or PBMCs. Deeply sampled blood TCRbeta repertoires from subjects exposed to, actively infected with, or recovered from COVID-19 were included in the dataset. The repertoires were released in a freely available public database meant as a resource for research on the immune response to SARS-CoV-2. Samples were obtained from the ongoing ImmuneRACE study (first 160 participants) and from 1,254 subjects provided by 6 global collaborators. A de-identified subject ID, COVID-19 status, age in years and sex were almost always included in the sample metadata. HLA class I and class II types, where available, came from metadata supplied by the sample provider rather than from assay-based typing. Findings and caveats that apply to the study as a whole: The amount of clinical and demographic metadata varied by source and participant and was provided uncurated.

TCRbeta CDR3 regions were amplified from genomic DNA using the immunoSEQ Assay, a bias-controlled multiplex PCR. In the authors' own workflow: The number of nucleated cells in each sample was estimated by amplification of reference gene primers within the assay. Sequence reads were collapsed and filtered to measure the absolute abundance of every unique TCRbeta CDR3 rearrangement. For each sample, productive Simpson clonality was calculated as the square root of Simpson's diversity index over productive rearrangements. TCRdb obtained this table from immuneACCESS and retained in-frame rearrangements with V and J assigned. These tables miss some clones; where compared with another copy, unresolved V genes account for less than half of the shortfall, and the remainder is unexplained. V and J calls and clone size follow that table, whereas D and trimming were derived from the DNA. The sample table contains roughly 91,000 clones; only one count was recorded for roughly 82% of them. About 1.2% of the sample lies in the top ten.

V trim: 6 bases; J trim: 6 bases; unmatched bases: 5. The CDR3, from cysteine to phenylalanine, totals 13 residues. The entry retains the CDR3 DNA only, 39 bases that are in frame from base 1. Sequences LGHDT (CDR1) and YNNKEL (CDR2) are obtained from the germline V gene (reference sequence). Sequenced sample: peripheral blood. The chain is encoded by TRBV3-1 (or the pseudogene TRBV3-2) joined to TRBJ1-2; 9 bases in between match TRBD1. This TCR came from a woman at least 80 years old with acute or convalescent COVID-19. The DNA sequence is TGTGCCAGCAGACGACAGGGGGTTGATGGCTACACCTTC. The encoded protein is CASRRQGVDGYTF.